These T cell receptor beta chains were read from a single sample in a study of Graves' ophthalmopathy and Graves' hyperthyroidism. TCRdb analysed the multiplex PCR reads with MiXCR anew, one entry per CDR3 protein. This sample has over 650,000 distinct CDR3 sequences, with 35% to 50% found just once. Material for sequencing was peripheral blood. Every receptor here comes from an adult man with Graves' ophthalmopathy. Both conserved end residues are part of each CDR3. A D gene is named only where the DNA matches it firmly. Expanded clones get a size class; other rows say once, few or many, or leave the size out.

CDR3 protein: CASSRETGRVGELFF
CDR3 DNA: TGCGCCAGCAGCCGAGAGACAGGGAGGGTCGGGGAGCTGTTTTTT
clone size: few
V gene: TRBV4-1
J gene: TRBJ2-2
D gene: -

CDR3 protein: CASSAGGGQETQYF
CDR3 DNA: TGTGCCAGCAGCGCTGGGGGTGGACAAGAGACCCAGTACTTC
clone size: many
V gene: TRBV7-8
J gene: TRBJ2-5
D gene: -

CDR3 protein: CASTTGQTHEKLFF
CDR3 DNA: TGTGCCAGCACGACGGGACAGACCCATGAAAAACTGTTTTTT
clone size: many
V gene: TRBV10-3
J gene: TRBJ1-4
D gene: TRBD1

CDR3 protein: CASSAGGSSGNTIYF
CDR3 DNA: TGTGCCAGCAGCGCGGGGGGGAGCTCTGGAAACACCATATATTTT
clone size: -
V gene: TRBV9
J gene: TRBJ1-3
D gene: -

CDR3 protein: CASRQGMDQPQHF
CDR3 DNA: TGTGCCAGCAGGCAGGGAATGGATCAGCCCCAGCATTTT
clone size: many
V gene: TRBV6-5
J gene: TRBJ1-5
D gene: -

CDR3 protein: CAISEGQAYGYTF
CDR3 DNA: TGTGCCATCAGTGAGGGACAGGCGTATGGCTACACCTTC
clone size: few
V gene: TRBV10-3
J gene: TRBJ1-2
D gene: TRBD1

CDR3 protein: CASSTGTSNEQFF
CDR3 DNA: TGTGCCAGCAGCACCGGGACCAGCAATGAGCAGTTCTTC
clone size: -
V gene: TRBV7-2
J gene: TRBJ2-1
D gene: -

CDR3 protein: CAIRTGQGRQPQHF
CDR3 DNA: TGTGCCATCAGGACAGGGCAGGGTCGGCAGCCCCAGCATTTT
clone size: -
V gene: TRBV10-3
J gene: TRBJ1-5
D gene: TRBD1

CDR3 protein: CASRGREDQHF
CDR3 DNA: TGTGCCAGCAGGGGTAGGGAGGATCAGCATTTT
clone size: -
V gene: TRBV2
J gene: TRBJ1-5
D gene: -

CDR3 protein: CAISDSSNYGYTF
CDR3 DNA: TGTGCCATCAGTGACTCTTCTAACTATGGCTACACCTTC
clone size: many
V gene: TRBV10-3
J gene: TRBJ1-2
D gene: -

CDR3 protein: CASSSRAVGEELFF
CDR3 DNA: TGCGCCAGCTCCTCCCGGGCGGTGGGAGAGGAGCTGTTTTTT
clone size: many
V gene: TRBV5-1
J gene: TRBJ2-2
D gene: -

CDR3 protein: CAIKTDDSPLHF
CDR3 DNA: TGTGCCATCAAGACAGATGATTCACCCCTCCACTTT
clone size: -
V gene: TRBV10-3
J gene: TRBJ1-6
D gene: -

CDR3 protein: CASSQDQTQYF
CDR3 DNA: TGTGCCAGCAGCCAAGATCAGACCCAGTACTTC
clone size: many
V gene: TRBV4-2
J gene: TRBJ2-5
D gene: -

CDR3 protein: CASSLQGSSSGANVLTF
CDR3 DNA: TGTGCCAGCAGTTTACAGGGCAGTAGCTCTGGGGCCAACGTCCTGACTTTC
clone size: -
V gene: TRBV27
J gene: TRBJ2-6
D gene: -

CDR3 protein: CATSREAAGRETQYF
CDR3 DNA: TGTGCCACCAGCAGAGAGGCGGCCGGACGAGAGACCCAGTACTTC
clone size: many
V gene: TRBV15
J gene: TRBJ2-5
D gene: -

CDR3 protein: CASSLAGTTYSGNTIYF
CDR3 DNA: TGCGCCAGCAGCTTGGCTGGCACTACTTACTCTGGAAACACCATATATTTT
clone size: -
V gene: TRBV5-1
J gene: TRBJ1-3
D gene: -

CDR3 protein: CASSEPGRNTEAFF
CDR3 DNA: TGTGCCAGCAGTGAACCAGGGAGGAACACTGAAGCTTTCTTT
clone size: many
V gene: TRBV2
J gene: TRBJ1-1
D gene: -

CDR3 protein: CASSLDPRGTGELFF
CDR3 DNA: TGTGCCAGCAGCTTAGATCCGCGGGGCACCGGGGAGCTGTTTTTT
clone size: -
V gene: TRBV11-3
J gene: TRBJ2-2
D gene: -

CDR3 protein: CSARIQGVGGYQPQHF
CDR3 DNA: TGCAGTGCTAGAATACAGGGGGTGGGGGGGTATCAGCCCCAGCATTTT
clone size: -
V gene: TRBV20-1
J gene: TRBJ1-5
D gene: TRBD1

CDR3 protein: CAISDSLESAYGYTF
CDR3 DNA: TGTGCCATCAGTGACAGCCTGGAGTCCGCGTATGGCTACACCTTC
clone size: many
V gene: TRBV10-3
J gene: TRBJ1-2
D gene: -

CDR3 protein: CSVAGADQPQHF
CDR3 DNA: TGCAGCGTGGCCGGGGCGGACCAGCCCCAGCATTTT
clone size: few
V gene: TRBV29-1
J gene: TRBJ1-5
D gene: -

CDR3 protein: CASSFGDRVAGYTF
CDR3 DNA: TGTGCCAGCAGCTTCGGGGACAGGGTGGCTGGCTACACCTTC
clone size: -
V gene: TRBV7-8
J gene: TRBJ1-2
D gene: TRBD1

CDR3 protein: CSVLARGQGDYGYTF
CDR3 DNA: TGCAGCGTTCTAGCGCGAGGGCAGGGGGACTATGGCTACACCTTC
clone size: many
V gene: TRBV29-1
J gene: TRBJ1-2
D gene: TRBD1

CDR3 protein: CASSYAGQYSNQPQHF
CDR3 DNA: TGTGCCAGCAGTTACGCCGGACAGTATAGCAATCAGCCCCAGCATTTT
clone size: few
V gene: TRBV2
J gene: TRBJ1-5
D gene: -

CDR3 protein: CASSPPSSFTDTQYF
CDR3 DNA: TGTGCCAGCTCACCACCAAGCTCGTTCACAGATACGCAGTATTTT
clone size: -
V gene: TRBV9
J gene: TRBJ2-3
D gene: -

CDR3 protein: CASSLKLGTQETQYF
CDR3 DNA: TGTGCCAGCAGCTTAAAGCTCGGTACTCAAGAGACCCAGTACTTC
clone size: many
V gene: TRBV7-8
J gene: TRBJ2-5
D gene: -

CDR3 protein: CASSEALWRGLNNSPLHF
CDR3 DNA: TGTGCCAGCAGTGAAGCATTATGGCGGGGTCTCAATAATTCACCCCTCCACTTT
clone size: -
V gene: TRBV6-1
J gene: TRBJ1-6
D gene: -

CDR3 protein: CATSRVGGNQPQYF
CDR3 DNA: TGTGCCACCAGCAGAGTCGGGGGCAATCAGCCCCAGTACTTC
clone size: -
V gene: TRBV15
J gene: TRBJ2-5
D gene: -

CDR3 protein: CASTPTPRGYTYEQYF
CDR3 DNA: TGTGCCAGCACTCCCACCCCCAGGGGATATACCTACGAGCAGTACTTC
clone size: -
V gene: TRBV6-2/TRBV6-3
J gene: TRBJ2-7
D gene: -

CDR3 protein: CAGRTGLMNTEAFF
CDR3 DNA: TGTGCCGGAAGGACAGGTCTGATGAACACTGAAGCTTTCTTT
clone size: few
V gene: TRBV6-1
J gene: TRBJ1-1
D gene: TRBD1

CDR3 protein: CASSHSWGGTGRVSEQFF
CDR3 DNA: TGTGCCAGCAGCCACTCCTGGGGGGGGACAGGGAGGGTCAGTGAGCAGTTCTTC
clone size: -
V gene: TRBV25-1
J gene: TRBJ2-1
D gene: TRBD1

CDR3 protein: CASSLAGTGTFTGELFF
CDR3 DNA: TGTGCCAGTAGTTTGGCCGGGACAGGTACCTTCACCGGGGAGCTGTTTTTT
clone size: -
V gene: TRBV19
J gene: TRBJ2-2
D gene: TRBD1

CDR3 protein: CASSLLNPTGDKNTEAFF
CDR3 DNA: TGTGCCAGCAGCCTCCTCAATCCGACAGGGGACAAGAACACTGAAGCTTTCTTT
clone size: -
V gene: TRBV14
J gene: TRBJ1-1
D gene: TRBD1

CDR3 protein: CASSLTNTGANVLTF
CDR3 DNA: TGTGCCAGCAGCCTTACGAACACCGGGGCCAACGTCCTGACTTTC
clone size: -
V gene: TRBV7-9
J gene: TRBJ2-6
D gene: -

CDR3 protein: CASSLGAAGYSPLHF
CDR3 DNA: TGTGCCAGCAGCTTAGGGGCGGCCGGCTATTCACCCCTCCACTTT
clone size: many
V gene: TRBV7-2
J gene: TRBJ1-6
D gene: -

CDR3 protein: CASSLVLERSEQYF
CDR3 DNA: TGCGCCAGCAGCTTGGTGTTGGAGAGGAGCGAGCAGTACTTC
clone size: many
V gene: TRBV5-1
J gene: TRBJ2-7
D gene: -

CDR3 protein: CASRSRQGGNQPQHF
CDR3 DNA: TGTGCCAGCAGATCGAGACAGGGCGGCAATCAGCCCCAGCATTTT
clone size: -
V gene: TRBV10-3
J gene: TRBJ1-5
D gene: TRBD1

CDR3 protein: CSVHRGFYGYTF
CDR3 DNA: TGCAGCGTTCACAGGGGATTCTATGGCTACACCTTC
clone size: -
V gene: TRBV29-1
J gene: TRBJ1-2
D gene: TRBD1

CDR3 protein: CASKLSDSGQQYF
CDR3 DNA: TGTGCCAGCAAGCTAAGCGACAGTGGCCAGCAGTACTTC
clone size: few
V gene: TRBV12-3/TRBV12-4
J gene: TRBJ2-7
D gene: -

CDR3 protein: CASSQEGTLYEQYF
CDR3 DNA: TGTGCCAGCAGCCAAGAAGGGACTCTCTACGAGCAGTACTTC
clone size: -
V gene: TRBV3-1
J gene: TRBJ2-7
D gene: -

CDR3 protein: CASRTTSGGGVETQYF
CDR3 DNA: TGTGCCAGCAGGACCACTAGCGGGGGGGGCGTCGAGACCCAGTACTTC
clone size: -
V gene: TRBV12-3/TRBV12-4
J gene: TRBJ2-5
D gene: TRBD2

CDR3 protein: CATSDFGRNYGYTF
CDR3 DNA: TGTGCCACCAGTGATTTCGGACGGAACTATGGCTACACCTTC
clone size: many
V gene: TRBV24-1
J gene: TRBJ1-2
D gene: -